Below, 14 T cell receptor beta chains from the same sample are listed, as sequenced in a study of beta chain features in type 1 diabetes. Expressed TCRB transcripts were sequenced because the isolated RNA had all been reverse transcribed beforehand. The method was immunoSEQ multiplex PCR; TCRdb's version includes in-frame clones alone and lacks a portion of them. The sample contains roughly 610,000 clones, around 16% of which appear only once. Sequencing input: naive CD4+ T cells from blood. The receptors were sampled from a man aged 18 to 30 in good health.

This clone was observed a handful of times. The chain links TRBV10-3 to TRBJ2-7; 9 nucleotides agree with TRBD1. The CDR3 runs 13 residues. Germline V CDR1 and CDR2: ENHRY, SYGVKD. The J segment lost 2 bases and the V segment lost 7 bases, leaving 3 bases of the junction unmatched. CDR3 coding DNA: TGTGCCATCAAGAGACAGGGGGCCTACGAGCAGTACTTC. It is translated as CAIKRQGAYEQYF.

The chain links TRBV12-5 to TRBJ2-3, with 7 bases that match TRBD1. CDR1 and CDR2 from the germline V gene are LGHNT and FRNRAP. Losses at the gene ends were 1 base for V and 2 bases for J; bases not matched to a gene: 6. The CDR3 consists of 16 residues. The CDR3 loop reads CASGLGRDSFTDTQYF. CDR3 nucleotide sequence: TGTGCTAGTGGTTTGGGAAGGGACAGCTTCACAGATACGCAGTATTTT.

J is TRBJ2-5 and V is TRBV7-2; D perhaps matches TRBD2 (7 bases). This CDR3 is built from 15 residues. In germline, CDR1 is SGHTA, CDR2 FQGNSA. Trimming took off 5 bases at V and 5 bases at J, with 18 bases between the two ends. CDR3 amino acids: CASSPLGGRGETQYF. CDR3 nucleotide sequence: TGTGCCAGCAGCCCCTTGGGGGGGCGCGGGGAGACCCAGTACTTC.

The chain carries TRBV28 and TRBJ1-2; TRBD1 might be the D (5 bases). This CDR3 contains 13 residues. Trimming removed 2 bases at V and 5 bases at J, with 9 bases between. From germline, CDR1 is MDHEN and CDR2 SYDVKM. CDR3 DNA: TGTGCCAGCAGTTTAACAGGAAAATATGGCTACACCTTC. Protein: CASSLTGKYGYTF.

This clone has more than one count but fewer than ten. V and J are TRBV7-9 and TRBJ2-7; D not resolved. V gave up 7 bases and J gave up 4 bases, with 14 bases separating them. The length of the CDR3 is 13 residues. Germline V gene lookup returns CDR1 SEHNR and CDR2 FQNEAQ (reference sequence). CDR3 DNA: TGTGCCAGCAACGACCGTCAAACTTACGAGCAGTACTTC. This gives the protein CASNDRQTYEQYF.

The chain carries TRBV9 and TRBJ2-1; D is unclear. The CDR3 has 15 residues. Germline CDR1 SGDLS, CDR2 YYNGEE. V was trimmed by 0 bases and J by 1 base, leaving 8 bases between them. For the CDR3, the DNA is TGTGCCAGCAGCGTAGGAGTGAGGTCCTACAATGAGCAGTTCTTC. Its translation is CASSVGVRSYNEQFF.

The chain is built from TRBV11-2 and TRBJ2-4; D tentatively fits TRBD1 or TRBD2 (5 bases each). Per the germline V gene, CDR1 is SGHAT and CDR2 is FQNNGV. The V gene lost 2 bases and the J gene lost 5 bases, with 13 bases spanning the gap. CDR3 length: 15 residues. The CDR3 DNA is TGTGCCAGCAGCTTACAGGGTATGGGAGAAAACATTCAGTACTTC. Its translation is CASSLQGMGENIQYF.

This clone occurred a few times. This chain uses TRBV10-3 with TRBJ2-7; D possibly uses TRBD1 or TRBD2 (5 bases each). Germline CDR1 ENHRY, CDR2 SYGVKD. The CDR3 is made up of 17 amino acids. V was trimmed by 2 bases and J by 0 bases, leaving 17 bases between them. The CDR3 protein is CAISESSGTVSSYEQYF. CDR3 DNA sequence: TGTGCCATCAGTGAGAGCTCCGGGACGGTGAGCTCCTACGAGCAGTACTTC.

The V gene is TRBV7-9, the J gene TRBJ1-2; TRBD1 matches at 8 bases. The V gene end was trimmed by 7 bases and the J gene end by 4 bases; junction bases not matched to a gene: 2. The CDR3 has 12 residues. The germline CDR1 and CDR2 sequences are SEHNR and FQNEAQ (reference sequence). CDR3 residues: CASTGQGYGYTF. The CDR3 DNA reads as TGTGCCAGCACCGGACAGGGCTATGGCTACACCTTC.

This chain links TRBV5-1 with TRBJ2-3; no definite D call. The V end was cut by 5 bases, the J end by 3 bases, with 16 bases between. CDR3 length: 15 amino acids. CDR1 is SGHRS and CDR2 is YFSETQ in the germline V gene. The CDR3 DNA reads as TGCGCCAGCAGTCCCGGCCTAGTCGAGACAGATACGCAGTATTTT. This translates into CASSPGLVETDTQYF.

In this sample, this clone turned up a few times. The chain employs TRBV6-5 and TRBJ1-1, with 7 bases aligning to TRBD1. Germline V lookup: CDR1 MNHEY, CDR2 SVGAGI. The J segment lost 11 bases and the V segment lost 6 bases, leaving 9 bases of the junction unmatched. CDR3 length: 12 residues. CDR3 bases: TGTGCCAGCAGCACGGACAGGCGCTTGGCTTTCTTT. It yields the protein CASSTDRRLAFF.

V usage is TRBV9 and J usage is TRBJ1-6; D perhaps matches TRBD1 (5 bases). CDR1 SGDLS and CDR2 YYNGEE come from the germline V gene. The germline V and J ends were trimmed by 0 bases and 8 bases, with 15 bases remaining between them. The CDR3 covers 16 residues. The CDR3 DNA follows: TGTGCCAGCAGCGTAGTGGCAGGGCGTATGGATTCACCCCTCCACTTT. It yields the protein CASSVVAGRMDSPLHF.

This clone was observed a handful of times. CDR3: CASSLGQGVNQPQHF. The CDR3 DNA is TGTGCCAGCAGCTTAGGACAGGGGGTCAATCAGCCCCAGCATTTT. J is TRBJ1-5 and V is TRBV7-8, with 9 bases lining up with TRBD1. V lost 1 base, J lost 3 bases, and 1 base stayed unmatched. CDR1 and CDR2 from the germline V gene are SGHVS and FQNEAQ. The CDR3 length is 15 residues.

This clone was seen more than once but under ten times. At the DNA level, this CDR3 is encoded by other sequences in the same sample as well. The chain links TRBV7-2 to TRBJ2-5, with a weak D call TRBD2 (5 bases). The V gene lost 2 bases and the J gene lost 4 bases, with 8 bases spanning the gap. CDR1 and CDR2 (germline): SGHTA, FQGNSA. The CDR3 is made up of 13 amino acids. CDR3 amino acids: CASSLRGLETQYF. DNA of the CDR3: TGTGCCAGCAGCTTACGAGGGTTAGAGACCCAGTACTTC.